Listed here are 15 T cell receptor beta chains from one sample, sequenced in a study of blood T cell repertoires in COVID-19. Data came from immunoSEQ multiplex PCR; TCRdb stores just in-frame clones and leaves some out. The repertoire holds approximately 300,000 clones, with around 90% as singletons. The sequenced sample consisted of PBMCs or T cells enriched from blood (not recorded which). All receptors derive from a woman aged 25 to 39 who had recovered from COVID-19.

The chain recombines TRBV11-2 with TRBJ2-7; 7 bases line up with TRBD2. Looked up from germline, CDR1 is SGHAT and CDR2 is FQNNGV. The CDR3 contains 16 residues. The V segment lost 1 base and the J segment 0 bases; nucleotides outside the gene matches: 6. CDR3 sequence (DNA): TGTGCCAGCAGCTTAGTTTTTGGCGGGAGCTCCTACGAGCAGTACTTC. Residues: CASSLVFGGSSYEQYF.

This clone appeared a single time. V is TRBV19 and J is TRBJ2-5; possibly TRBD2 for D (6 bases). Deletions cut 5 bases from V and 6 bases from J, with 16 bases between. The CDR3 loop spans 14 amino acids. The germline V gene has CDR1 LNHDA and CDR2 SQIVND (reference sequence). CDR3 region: CASSDLGGRQTQYF. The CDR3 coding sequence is TGTGCCAGTAGTGACTTAGGAGGGCGACAGACCCAGTACTTC. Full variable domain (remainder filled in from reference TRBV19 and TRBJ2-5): DGGITQSPKYLFRKEGQNVTLSCEQNLNHDAMYWYRQDPGQGLRLIYYSQIVNDFQKGDIAEGYSVSREKKESFPLTVTSAQKNPTAFYLCASSDLGGRQTQYFGPGTRLLVL.

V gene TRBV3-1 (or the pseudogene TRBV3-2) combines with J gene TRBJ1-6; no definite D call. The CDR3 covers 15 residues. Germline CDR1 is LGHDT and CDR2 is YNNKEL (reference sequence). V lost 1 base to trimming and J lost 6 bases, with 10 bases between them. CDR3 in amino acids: CASSQVPGTNSPLHF. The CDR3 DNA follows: TGTGCCAGCAGCCAAGTTCCAGGAACTAATTCACCCCTCCACTTT.

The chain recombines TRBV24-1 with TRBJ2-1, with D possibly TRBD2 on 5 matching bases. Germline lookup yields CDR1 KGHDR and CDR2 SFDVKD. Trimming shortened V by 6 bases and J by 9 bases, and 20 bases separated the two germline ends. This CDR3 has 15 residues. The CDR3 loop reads CATSHPPPLDTEQFF. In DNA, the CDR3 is TGTGCCACCAGTCATCCCCCCCCACTAGACACTGAGCAGTTCTTC.

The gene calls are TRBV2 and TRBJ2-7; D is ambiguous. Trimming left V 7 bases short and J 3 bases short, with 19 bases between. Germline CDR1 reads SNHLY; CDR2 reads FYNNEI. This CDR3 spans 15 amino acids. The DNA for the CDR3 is TGTGCCAGCATGGTCTCGACCGTGGGCCTCTACGAGCAGTACTTC. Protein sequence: CASMVSTVGLYEQYF.

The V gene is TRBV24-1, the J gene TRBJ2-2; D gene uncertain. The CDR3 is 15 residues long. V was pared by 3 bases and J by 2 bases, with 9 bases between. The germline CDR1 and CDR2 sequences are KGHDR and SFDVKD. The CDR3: CATSDPLGNTGELFF. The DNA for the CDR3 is TGTGCCACCAGTGATCCCCTAGGAAACACCGGGGAGCTGTTTTTT.

The CDR3 loop reads CASSQDARGSNEAFF. The CDR3 coding sequence is TGCGCCAGCAGCCAAGATGCCCGGGGATCCAATGAAGCTTTCTTT. The J gene is TRBJ1-1, the V gene TRBV4-3; D ambiguous. Between the trimmed V and J ends, which lost 0 bases and 7 bases, there was a span of 15 bases. The germline CDR1 and CDR2 sequences are LGHNA and YSLEER. This CDR3 comprises 15 residues.

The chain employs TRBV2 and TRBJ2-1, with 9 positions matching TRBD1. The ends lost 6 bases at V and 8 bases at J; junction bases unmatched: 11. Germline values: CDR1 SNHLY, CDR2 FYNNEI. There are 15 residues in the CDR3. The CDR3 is CASSPSGQGYHEQFF. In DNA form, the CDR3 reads TGTGCCAGCAGCCCCTCGGGACAGGGATATCATGAGCAGTTCTTC. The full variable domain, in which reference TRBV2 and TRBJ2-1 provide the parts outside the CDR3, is EPEVTQTPSHQVTQMGQEVILRCVPISNHLYFYWYRQILGQKVEFLVSFYNNEISEKSEIFDDQFSVERPDGSNFTLKIRSTKLEDSAMYFCASSPSGQGYHEQFFGPGTRLTVL.

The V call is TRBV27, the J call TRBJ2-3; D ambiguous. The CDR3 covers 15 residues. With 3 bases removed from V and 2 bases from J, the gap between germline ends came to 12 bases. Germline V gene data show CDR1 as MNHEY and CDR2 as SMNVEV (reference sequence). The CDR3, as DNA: TGTGCCAGCAGTTTTGGTAGCCTAAACACAGATACGCAGTATTTT. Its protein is CASSFGSLNTDTQYF.

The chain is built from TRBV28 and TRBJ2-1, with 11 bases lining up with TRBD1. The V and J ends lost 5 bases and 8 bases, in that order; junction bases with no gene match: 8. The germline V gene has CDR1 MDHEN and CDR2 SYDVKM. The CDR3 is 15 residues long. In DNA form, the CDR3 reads TGTGCCAGCAGTCCTCGGGACAGGGGGAGGGATGAGCAGTTCTTC. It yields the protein CASSPRDRGRDEQFF.

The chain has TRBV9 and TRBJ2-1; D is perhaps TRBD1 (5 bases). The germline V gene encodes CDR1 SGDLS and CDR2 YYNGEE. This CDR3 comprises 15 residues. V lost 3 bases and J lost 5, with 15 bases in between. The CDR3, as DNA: TGTGCCAGCAGCGAGGCCCCACAGGTTCACAATGAGCAGTTCTTC. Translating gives CASSEAPQVHNEQFF.

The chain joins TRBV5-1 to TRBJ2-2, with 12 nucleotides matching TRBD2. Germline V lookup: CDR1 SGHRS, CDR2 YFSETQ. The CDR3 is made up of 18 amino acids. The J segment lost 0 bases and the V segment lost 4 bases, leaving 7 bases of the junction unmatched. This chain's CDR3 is CASSPSGRASANTGELFF. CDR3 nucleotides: TGCGCCAGCAGCCCTAGCGGGAGGGCCAGCGCGAACACCGGGGAGCTGTTTTTT.

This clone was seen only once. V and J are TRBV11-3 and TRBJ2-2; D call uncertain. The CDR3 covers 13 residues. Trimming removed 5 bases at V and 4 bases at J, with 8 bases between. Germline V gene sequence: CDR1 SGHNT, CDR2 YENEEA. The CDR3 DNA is TGTGCCAGCAGCGCCCCAGTCACCGGGGAGCTGTTTTTT. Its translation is CASSAPVTGELFF. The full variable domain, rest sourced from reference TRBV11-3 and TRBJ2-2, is EAGVVQSPRYKIIEKKQPVAFWCNPISGHNTLYWYLQNLGQGPELLIRYENEEAVDDSQLPKDRFSAERLKGVDSTLKIQPAELGDSAVYLCASSAPVTGELFFGEGSRLTVL.

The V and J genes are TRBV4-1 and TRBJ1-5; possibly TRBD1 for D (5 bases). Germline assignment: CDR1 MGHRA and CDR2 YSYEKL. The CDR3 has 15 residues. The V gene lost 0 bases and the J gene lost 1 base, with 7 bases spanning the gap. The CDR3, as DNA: TGCGCCAGCAGCCAAGAGGACACCAGCAATCAGCCCCAGCATTTT. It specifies CASSQEDTSNQPQHF.

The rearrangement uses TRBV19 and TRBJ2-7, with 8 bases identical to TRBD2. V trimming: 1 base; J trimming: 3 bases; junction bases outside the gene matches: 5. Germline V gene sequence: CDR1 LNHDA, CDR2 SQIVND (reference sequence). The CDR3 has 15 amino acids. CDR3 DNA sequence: TGTGCCAGTAGTATAGCGGGAGGGCATCGCTACGAGCAGTACTTC. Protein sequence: CASSIAGGHRYEQYF.